This entry lists 14 T cell receptor beta chains sequenced from one sample in a study of blood T cell repertoires in COVID-19. Sequencing used immunoSEQ multiplex PCR; TCRdb keeps in-frame clones, though not all of them. The sample yields about 180,000 clones, 89% seen once. The sequencing input was peripheral blood. The source of these receptors is a man younger than 30 who had recovered from COVID-19.

This chain uses TRBV19 with TRBJ1-5, with D possibly matching TRBD1 (5 bases). The CDR3 is 16 residues long. Trimming left V 3 bases short and J 1 base short, with 13 bases between. Per germline, CDR1 LNHDA and CDR2 SQIVND (reference sequence). The DNA for the CDR3 is TGTGCCAGTAGTATCGAGGGACTGGGCAGCAATCAGCCCCAGCATTTT. It yields the protein CASSIEGLGSNQPQHF.

This chain connects TRBV18 to TRBJ2-3; the D gene is possibly TRBD1 (6 bases). The CDR3 extends over 14 amino acids. V was pared by 6 bases and J by 3 bases, with 13 bases between. The germline gives CDR1 KGHSH, CDR2 LQKENI. CDR3 in DNA: TGTGCCAGCTCCCCCGACAGGTCGACAGATACGCAGTATTTT. The encoded protein is CASSPDRSTDTQYF.

The chain has TRBV7-8 and TRBJ2-1; D is ambiguous. V shed 5 bases and J shed 7 bases, with 21 bases lying between them. The CDR3 runs to 16 residues. The germline V gene encodes CDR1 SGHVS and CDR2 FQNEAQ. The CDR3 DNA follows: TGTGCCAGCAGCAAGCTAGAGTGGGTATCTAGTAATGAGCAGTTCTTC. Encoded protein: CASSKLEWVSSNEQFF.

V gene TRBV7-2 combines with J gene TRBJ1-2, with 7 bases lining up with TRBD1. In germline, CDR1 is SGHTA, CDR2 FQGNSA. The junction had 7 bases not matched to a gene; V was cut back by 5 bases and J by 4 bases. This CDR3 comprises 14 residues. The CDR3 reads CASSQGTVAYGYTF. The CDR3 region has the DNA TGTGCCAGCAGCCAAGGGACAGTAGCCTATGGCTACACCTTC.

The chain employs TRBV5-3 and TRBJ2-2; 7 bases match TRBD1. TRBV5-3 is identified as an open reading frame with a role that is uncertain. With 5 bases clipped from V and 6 bases from J, the junction kept 4 bases outside the gene matches. This CDR3 is 13 amino acids long. CDR3 DNA sequence: TGTGCCAGAAGGTACAGGGGCTCCGGGGAGCTGTTTTTT. This gives the protein CARRYRGSGELFF.

This clone was recorded once. This chain connects TRBV4-2 to TRBJ1-6, with D perhaps matching TRBD1 (6 bases). Germline V CDR1 and CDR2: LGHNA, YNFKEQ. The V end was cut by 4 bases, the J end by 8 bases, with 18 bases between. The CDR3 has 16 residues. The CDR3 DNA sequence: TGTGCCAGCAGCCGGGAGTCCCGGGGACATGATTCACCCCTCCACTTT. It is translated as CASSRESRGHDSPLHF.

This clone is a singleton in its sample. The CDR3, as DNA: TGTGCCAGCAGCTTGGGTAAGGCGGGAGTCGGCGAGCAGTACTTC. Its protein is CASSLGKAGVGEQYF. The gene calls are TRBV11-3 and TRBJ2-7; 7 nucleotides align to TRBD2. The V gene end was trimmed by 3 bases and the J gene end by 6 bases; junction bases not matched to a gene: 11. The germline V gene has CDR1 SGHNT and CDR2 YENEEA. This CDR3 spans 15 amino acids.

The V gene is TRBV5-4, the J gene TRBJ2-7; 8 bases match TRBD1. The CDR3 contains 16 residues. Germline V gene data show CDR1 as SGHNT and CDR2 as YYREEE (reference sequence). The J segment lost 5 bases and the V segment lost 0 bases, leaving 10 bases of the junction unmatched. In DNA form, the CDR3 reads TGTGCCAGCAGCTTGGTTTTTGGACAGGGTTTCCACGAGCAGTACTTC. It encodes CASSLVFGQGFHEQYF.

The chain recombines TRBV3-1 (or the pseudogene TRBV3-2) with TRBJ2-7, with D possibly being TRBD2 (6 bases). Deletions cut 9 bases from V and 0 bases from J, with 15 bases between. Germline V gene lookup returns CDR1 LGHDT and CDR2 YNNKEL (reference sequence). The CDR3 runs 14 residues. CDR3 DNA sequence: TGTGCCAGATTTTTTCGGGAGAACTCCTACGAGCAGTACTTC. Translating gives CARFFRENSYEQYF.

The V gene is TRBV28, the J gene TRBJ2-7; 9 bases map to TRBD1. This CDR3 is 15 amino acids long. The J segment lost 3 bases and the V segment lost 5 bases, leaving 8 bases of the junction unmatched. Looked up from germline, CDR1 is MDHEN and CDR2 is SYDVKM. The CDR3 DNA sequence: TGTGCCAGCAGTCTAGCCGGGACAGGGATCTACGAGCAGTACTTC. Its translation: CASSLAGTGIYEQYF. Full variable domain (outside the CDR3, taken from reference TRBV28 and TRBJ2-7): DVKVTQSSRYLVKRTGEKVFLECVQDMDHENMFWYRQDPGLGLRLIYFSYDVKMKEKGDIPEGYSVSREKKERFSLILESASTNQTSMYLCASSLAGTGIYEQYFGPGTRLTVT.

The CDR3 bases are TGTGCCAGCAGTTACGGAGGGGGCAGCCACAATGAGCAGTTCTTC. Its translation is CASSYGGGSHNEQFF. The chain couples TRBV6-6 to TRBJ2-1, with D tentatively TRBD1 (7 bases). V lost 2 bases, J lost 5 bases, and 13 bases lay in between. The CDR3 spans 15 residues. The germline V gene encodes CDR1 MNHNY and CDR2 SVGAGI (reference sequence).

The chain carries TRBV27 and TRBJ2-7, with D perhaps TRBD2 (5 bases). From germline, CDR1 is MNHEY and CDR2 SMNVEV (reference sequence). Trimming cost V 2 bases and J 3 bases, with 8 bases left between them. This CDR3 comprises 13 residues. This CDR3 reads CASSLAGGYEQYF. The DNA for the CDR3 is TGTGCCAGCAGTTTAGCGGGCGGCTACGAGCAGTACTTC.

The chain links TRBV12-3 or TRBV12-4 to TRBJ1-2, with TRBD1 matching over 7 bases. CDR3 length: 13 residues. The trim removed 0 bases at V and 7 bases at J, leaving 2 bases unmatched. DNA for the CDR3: TGTGCCAGCAGTTTAGCAGGGGGCGGTGGCTACACCTTC. It yields the protein CASSLAGGGGYTF.

J is TRBJ1-4 and V is TRBV6-5; D remains ambiguous. Per the germline V gene, CDR1 is MNHEY and CDR2 is SVGAGI. V gave up 5 bases and J gave up 8 bases, with 15 bases separating them. The CDR3 runs 14 residues. The CDR3 sequence is CASSPPGMREKLFF. DNA of the CDR3: TGTGCCAGCAGTCCCCCCGGGATGCGGGAAAAACTGTTTTTT.